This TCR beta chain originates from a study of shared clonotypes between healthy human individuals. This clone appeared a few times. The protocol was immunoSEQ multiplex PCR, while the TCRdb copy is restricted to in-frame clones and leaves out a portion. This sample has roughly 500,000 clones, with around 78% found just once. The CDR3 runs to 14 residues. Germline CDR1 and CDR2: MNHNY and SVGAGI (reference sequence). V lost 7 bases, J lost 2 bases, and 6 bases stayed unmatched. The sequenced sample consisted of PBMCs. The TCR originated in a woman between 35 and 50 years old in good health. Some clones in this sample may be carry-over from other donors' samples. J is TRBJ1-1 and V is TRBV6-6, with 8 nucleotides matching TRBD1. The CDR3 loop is CASNQGQDNTEAFF. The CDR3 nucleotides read TGTGCCAGCAATCAGGGACAGGACAACACTGAAGCTTTCTTT.